The 27 T cell receptor beta chains below were found in one sample sequenced in a study of Ad26.COV2.S vaccination and SARS-CoV-2 variants. Repertoires were generated with immunoSEQ multiplex PCR, while TCRdb's copy carries only in-frame clones and drops some. In the table there are about 400,000 clones, 70% to 90% of which are singletons. Sample treatment: over 15 received Ad26.COV2.S at low or high dose, single or two shots; roughly 5 received placebo; per-sample allocation not given. All samples were drawn on day 63, counting from the first vaccine or placebo injection. Specimen: peripheral blood, collected in a trial of Ad26.COV2.S vaccine versus placebo. These receptors all stem from a person between 18 and 65 years old who received the Ad26.COV2.S COVID-19 vaccine or a placebo.

The V and J genes are TRBV6-5 and TRBJ1-1, with TRBD1 as a possible D gene (5 bases). CDR3 length: 13 residues. V was trimmed by 11 bases and J by 6 bases, leaving 19 bases between them. Germline V gene lookup returns CDR1 MNHEY and CDR2 SVGAGI. For the CDR3, the DNA is TGTGCCGCCCGAGCGGGGGTTATCGCTGAAGCTTTCTTT. Its translation is CAARAGVIAEAFF.

The chain carries TRBV14 and TRBJ2-1; 7 bases map to TRBD2. Germline-derived CDR1 and CDR2 are SGHDN and FVKESK. Trimming took 0 bases from V and 9 from J; bases not matched to a gene: 8. CDR3 length: 15 amino acids. The CDR3 spells CASSQEQLALGEQFF. Written as DNA, the CDR3 is TGTGCCAGCAGCCAAGAACAACTAGCGTTGGGTGAGCAGTTCTTC.

The chain has TRBV5-1 and TRBJ1-4, with TRBD1 as a possible D gene (6 bases). Germline V lookup: CDR1 SGHRS, CDR2 YFSETQ. V dropped 0 bases and J dropped 7 bases, with 7 bases sitting between them. The CDR3 covers 13 residues. The DNA of the CDR3 is TGCGCCAGCAGCTTGGACAGGGCTGAAAAACTGTTTTTT. Its protein is CASSLDRAEKLFF.

This chain links TRBV5-1 with TRBJ2-1; D perhaps matches TRBD1 (6 bases). CDR3 size: 15 residues. Between the trimmed V and J ends, which lost 4 bases and 3 bases, there was a span of 14 bases. Germline CDR1 and CDR2: SGHRS and YFSETQ. The CDR3 here is CASSRDTPFYNEQFF. CDR3 nucleotides: TGCGCCAGCAGCCGGGACACCCCATTCTACAATGAGCAGTTCTTC.

The CDR3 loop reads CASSLARGGNTEAFF. The CDR3 nucleotides are TGCGCCAGCAGCTTGGCCCGTGGGGGGAACACTGAAGCTTTCTTT. The chain uses TRBV5-1 and TRBJ1-1; weak D call: TRBD1 (5 bases). V lost 0 bases and J lost 1, with 10 bases in between. The CDR3 totals 15 residues. Germline V gene data show CDR1 as SGHRS and CDR2 as YFSETQ.

The V call is TRBV19, the J call TRBJ2-3, with a weak D call TRBD2 (6 bases). Germline V gives CDR1 LNHDA, CDR2 SQIVND (reference sequence). V was trimmed by 3 bases and J by 6 bases, leaving 16 bases between them. The length of the CDR3 is 15 residues. CDR3 in DNA: TGTGCCAGTAGTATTCGGGGAGGAGGCCCGGATACGCAGTATTTT. Its translation: CASSIRGGGPDTQYF.

This sequence joins TRBV28 and TRBJ1-2, with D possibly matching TRBD1 (5 bases). The CDR3 has 13 residues. Germline CDR1 reads MDHEN; CDR2 reads SYDVKM. Written as DNA, the CDR3 is TGTGCAGTTGCTACCGGGACGGGTTATGGCTACACCTTC. Protein product: CAVATGTGYGYTF.

The chain joins TRBV2 to TRBJ1-2; D possibly corresponds to TRBD1 (5 bases). Germline V lookup: CDR1 SNHLY, CDR2 FYNNEI. With 8 bases removed from V and 4 bases from J, the gap between germline ends came to 11 bases. The length of the CDR3 is 12 residues. CDR3 loop: CASRRGTYGYTF. The CDR3 nucleotides are TGTGCCAGCCGCAGAGGGACCTATGGCTACACCTTC.

A note on this clone: Other DNA sequences in the sample encode the same CDR3. V gene TRBV5-8 combines with J gene TRBJ2-5; D might be TRBD1 (5 bases). This CDR3 contains 11 residues. Deletions cut 7 bases from V and 5 bases from J, with 9 bases between. Germline V CDR1 and CDR2: SGHTS, YDEGEE. CDR3 region: CASGAGETQYF. DNA of the CDR3: TGTGCCAGCGGGGCCGGGGAGACCCAGTACTTC.

This chain uses TRBV19 with TRBJ2-7, with D perhaps matching TRBD1 (6 bases). The CDR3 spans 10 residues. The ends were cut back, 5 bases at V and 8 bases at J, with 7 bases in the middle. CDR1 and CDR2 (germline): LNHDA, SQIVND (reference sequence). The CDR3, as DNA: TGTGCCAGTAGTGACAGGAAGCAGTACTTC. Its protein is CASSDRKQYF.

The chain links TRBV5-1 to TRBJ2-7; TRBD1 matches 8 bases. Germline values: CDR1 SGHRS, CDR2 YFSETQ. V lost 7 bases and J lost 6; bases outside the gene matches: 6. The CDR3 extends over 12 amino acids. The CDR3 nucleotides are TGCGCCAGCGGGGACAGGTCCGGCGAGCAGTACTTC. This encodes CASGDRSGEQYF.

The V and J genes are TRBV10-2 and TRBJ2-7, with TRBD1 identical over 7 bases. The CDR3 has 16 amino acids. Trimming at V came to 4 bases and at J to 3 bases, leaving 12 bases not matched to a gene. Germline CDR1 reads WSHSY; CDR2 reads SAAADI. The CDR3 sequence is CASSGFGKGGFYEQYF. The DNA of the CDR3 is TGCGCCAGCAGTGGTTTCGGGAAAGGGGGCTTCTACGAGCAGTACTTC.

This rearrangement joins TRBV6-5 to TRBJ1-1, with D possibly being TRBD1 (5 bases). There are 14 residues in the CDR3. Looked up from germline, CDR1 is MNHEY and CDR2 is SVGAGI. Trimming removed 6 bases at V and 0 bases at J, with 11 bases between. CDR3 in amino acids: CASSPWGMNTEAFF. CDR3 nucleotide sequence: TGTGCCAGCAGCCCATGGGGGATGAACACTGAAGCTTTCTTT.

The chain links TRBV7-2 to TRBJ2-1; 8 bases align to TRBD2. The CDR3 runs to 16 residues. Germline V lookup: CDR1 SGHTA, CDR2 FQGNSA. With V trimmed by 1 base and J by 5 bases, 7 bases remained unmatched. The CDR3: CASSLGSGGPDNEQFF. The CDR3 bases are TGTGCCAGCAGCTTAGGTTCGGGAGGGCCGGACAATGAGCAGTTCTTC. The complete variable domain, with remaining parts taken from reference TRBV7-2 and TRBJ2-1, reads GAGVSQSPSNKVTEKGKDVELRCDPISGHTALYWYRQSLGQGLEFLIYFQGNSAPDKSGLPSDRFSAERTGGSVSTLTIQRTQQEDSAVYLCASSLGSGGPDNEQFFGPGTRLTVL.

The gene calls are TRBV24-1 and TRBJ2-5; TRBD2 matches at 8 bases. The CDR3 contains 15 residues. Germline V gene lookup returns CDR1 KGHDR and CDR2 SFDVKD. Trimming removed 3 bases from V and 5 bases from J; junction bases left unmatched: 7. CDR3 sequence: CATSDPRAGGETQYF. The DNA of the CDR3 is TGTGCCACCAGTGATCCCAGGGCGGGAGGCGAGACCCAGTACTTC.

The gene calls are TRBV28 and TRBJ1-2, with TRBD1 identical over 7 bases. The CDR3 covers 14 residues. Germline-derived CDR1 and CDR2 are MDHEN and SYDVKM. J gave up 0 bases and V 3 bases, and 1 base lay outside the gene matches. CDR3 sequence: CASSFQGANYGYTF. As DNA, the CDR3 is TGTGCCAGCAGTTTTCAGGGGGCTAACTATGGCTACACCTTC.

The chain couples TRBV30 to TRBJ1-1; D is undetermined. Germline V gene data show CDR1 as GTSNPN and CDR2 as SVGIG (reference sequence). V lost 0 bases, J lost 4 bases, and 12 bases lay in between. The CDR3 length is 14 residues. In DNA, the CDR3 is TGTGCCTGGAGTGTACGGGCAGAAGTCACTGAAGCTTTCTTT. This encodes CAWSVRAEVTEAFF.

V usage is TRBV27 and J usage is TRBJ2-3; maybe TRBD2 (5 bases). Per germline, CDR1 MNHEY and CDR2 SMNVEV (reference sequence). This CDR3 is built from 13 residues. V was trimmed by 7 bases and J by 1 base, leaving 9 bases between them. CDR3 residues: CASIRRGTDTQYF. The CDR3 nucleotides read TGTGCCAGCATCCGGCGGGGCACAGATACGCAGTATTTT.

The chain joins TRBV5-1 to TRBJ2-1; no clear D gene. V lost 0 bases and J lost 10, with 11 bases in between. The germline gives CDR1 SGHRS, CDR2 YFSETQ. This CDR3 is built from 13 residues. The CDR3 is CASSLGRPTEQFF. The CDR3 DNA reads as TGCGCCAGCAGCTTGGGTCGCCCTACCGAGCAGTTCTTC. The complete variable domain, with remaining parts taken from reference TRBV5-1 and TRBJ2-1, reads KAGVTQTPRYLIKTRGQQVTLSCSPISGHRSVSWYQQTPGQGLQFLFEYFSETQRNKGNFPGRFSGRQFSNSRSEMNVSTLELGDSALYLCASSLGRPTEQFFGPGTRLTVL.

CDR3 loop: CASSPQGGYTGELFF. In DNA form, the CDR3 reads TGTGCCAGCAGCCCCCAGGGTGGTTACACCGGGGAGCTGTTTTTT. V and J are TRBV3-1 (or the pseudogene TRBV3-2) and TRBJ2-2; D may be TRBD1 (5 bases). The CDR3 is made up of 15 amino acids. Germline V CDR1 and CDR2: LGHDT, YNNKEL (reference sequence). With 4 bases removed from V and 3 bases from J, the gap between germline ends came to 12 bases.

The chain uses TRBV5-1 and TRBJ2-2; perhaps TRBD2 as D (5 bases). The CDR3 has 14 residues. The ends were cut back, 5 bases at V and 4 bases at J, with 12 bases in the middle. Germline V gene sequence: CDR1 SGHRS, CDR2 YFSETQ. The CDR3 spells CASRRELGTGELFF. As DNA, the CDR3 is TGCGCCAGCAGACGGGAACTCGGCACCGGGGAGCTGTTTTTT.

The rearrangement uses TRBV4-1 and TRBJ2-7, with TRBD2 as a possible D gene (5 bases). Per germline, CDR1 MGHRA and CDR2 YSYEKL. The CDR3 has 17 amino acids. Trimming removed 1 base at V and 0 bases at J, with 16 bases between. Written as DNA, the CDR3 is TGCGCCAGCAGCCAAGGTCTATACGCGGGCCCCTCCTACGAGCAGTACTTC. Its protein is CASSQGLYAGPSYEQYF.

The V and J genes are TRBV5-4 and TRBJ2-5, with 9 bases matching TRBD1. The junction had 1 base not matched to a gene; V was cut back by 3 bases and J by 1 base. The germline gives CDR1 SGHNT, CDR2 YYREEE (reference sequence). This CDR3 has 14 amino acids. Here the CDR3 DNA reads TGTGCCAGCAGCTGGGGACAGGGCCAAGAGACCCAGTACTTC. Its protein product is CASSWGQGQETQYF.

This chain uses TRBV7-9 with TRBJ1-4; 8 bases agree with TRBD1. V shed 5 bases and J 13 bases; nucleotides not matched to a gene: 6. The CDR3 length is 12 residues. Germline loops: CDR1 SEHNR, CDR2 FQNEAQ (reference sequence). The DNA for the CDR3 is TGTGCCAGCAGCGAAGGACAGGGACGACTGTTTTTT. This codes for CASSEGQGRLFF.

The rearrangement uses TRBV6-5 and TRBJ1-3, with TRBD1 as a possible D gene (5 bases). Trimming cost V 1 base and J 2 bases, with 9 bases left between them. The CDR3 covers 15 residues. From germline, CDR1 is MNHEY and CDR2 SVGAGI. The CDR3 DNA is TGTGCCAGCAGTTACTTTGGGGGGGCTGGAAACACCATATATTTT. It translates to CASSYFGGAGNTIYF.

The rearrangement uses TRBV6-5 and TRBJ2-3; D possibly corresponds to TRBD1 (5 bases). Germline assignment: CDR1 MNHEY and CDR2 SVGAGI. This CDR3 contains 14 residues. The ends were cut back, 6 bases at V and 0 bases at J, with 10 bases in the middle. The CDR3: CASRDIVSTDTQYF. In DNA form, the CDR3 reads TGTGCCAGCAGGGACATTGTTAGCACAGATACGCAGTATTTT.

J is TRBJ1-3 and V is TRBV30; D not resolved. Trimming removed 8 bases from V and 2 bases from J, with 16 bases in between. Per the germline V gene, CDR1 is GTSNPN and CDR2 is SVGIG (reference sequence). This CDR3 is 14 amino acids long. CDR3 in amino acids: CATDRDYAGNTIYF. CDR3 in DNA: TGTGCCACGGATAGGGATTACGCTGGAAACACCATATATTTT.